Following are 2 T cell receptor beta chains from one sample sequenced in a study of OX40 agonist ivuxolimab in advanced cancers. Generated by immunoSEQ multiplex PCR, the TCRdb table keeps only in-frame clones and is missing some. The sample has 55,000 to 70,000 clones, about 83% seen once. Sequenced here: CD4+ or CD8+ T cells sorted from blood, sampled in a trial of the OX40 agonist ivuxolimab. These receptors all come from an adult with an advanced solid tumor such as melanoma, head and neck, liver or kidney cancer.

The chain has TRBV10-2 and TRBJ1-2, with 8 positions matching TRBD1. V lost 0 bases, J lost 6 bases, and 12 bases stayed unmatched. This CDR3 is 17 amino acids long. Germline V CDR1 and CDR2: WSHSY, SAAADI. The CDR3, as DNA: TGCGCCAGCAGTGAGTCCCTGGACAGGGTGGGTGGAAATGGCTACACCTTC. As protein: CASSESLDRVGGNGYTF.

V usage is TRBV7-8 and J usage is TRBJ2-3; D is uncertain. The V gene lost 2 bases and the J gene lost 0 bases, with 9 bases spanning the gap. This CDR3 is built from 15 residues. Germline V lookup: CDR1 SGHVS, CDR2 FQNEAQ. The CDR3 sequence: CASSLMGASTDTQYF. Here the CDR3 DNA reads TGTGCCAGCAGCTTAATGGGTGCTAGCACAGATACGCAGTATTTT.